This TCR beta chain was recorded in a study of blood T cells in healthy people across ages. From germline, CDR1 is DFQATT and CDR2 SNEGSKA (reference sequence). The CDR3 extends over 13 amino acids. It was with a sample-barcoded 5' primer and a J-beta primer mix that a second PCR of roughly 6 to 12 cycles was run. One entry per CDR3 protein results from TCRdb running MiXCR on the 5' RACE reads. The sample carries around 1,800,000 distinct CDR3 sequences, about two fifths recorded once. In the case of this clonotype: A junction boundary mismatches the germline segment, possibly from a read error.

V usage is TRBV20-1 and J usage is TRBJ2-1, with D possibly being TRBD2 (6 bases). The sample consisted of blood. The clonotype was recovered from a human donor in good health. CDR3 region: CTPGGDKDNEQFF. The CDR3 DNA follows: TGTACTCCGGGCGGGGATAAGGACAATGAGCAGTTCTTC.